The 8 T cell receptor beta chains reported below all come from one sample, sequenced in a study of blood T cell repertoires in COVID-19. TCRdb's table, derived via immunoSEQ multiplex PCR, lists solely in-frame clones and lacks some. The table lists under 20,000 clones, nearly 90% of them singletons. The sequenced sample was peripheral blood. The source is a human donor in a cohort sampled during active COVID-19.

The V and J genes are TRBV6-1 and TRBJ1-1, with TRBD1 identical over 9 bases. The germline V gene encodes CDR1 MNHNS and CDR2 SASEGT. Trimming cost V 2 bases and J 4 bases; bases outside gene matches: 8. The CDR3 loop spans 16 amino acids. CDR3 nucleotide sequence: TGTGCCAGCAGTGAATGGGACAGGGTGGGGAGCACTGAAGCTTTCTTT. Encoded protein: CASSEWDRVGSTEAFF.

This clone was found a few times. This chain joins TRBV19 and TRBJ2-7; TRBD1 matches 9 bases. V lost 1 base to trimming and J lost 4 bases; unmatched junction nucleotides: 5. This CDR3 region has 15 residues. CDR1 is LNHDA and CDR2 is SQIVND in the germline V gene (reference sequence). CDR3 sequence (DNA): TGTGCCAGTAGTATAGCCGCGGGACAGGGTTACGAGCAGTACTTC. Protein: CASSIAAGQGYEQYF.

This chain uses TRBV15 with TRBJ2-5; D perhaps matches TRBD2 (5 bases). The CDR3 consists of 16 residues. The V end lost 0 bases, the J end lost 2 bases, and 13 bases lay between the germline ends. CDR1 is LNHNV and CDR2 is YYDKDF in the germline V gene (reference sequence). The CDR3 here is CATSRERGGPQETQYF. The CDR3, as DNA: TGTGCCACCAGCAGAGAGAGAGGAGGCCCACAAGAGACCCAGTACTTC.

The V call is TRBV25-1, the J call TRBJ2-3; TRBD2 matches at 12 bases. The germline V gene encodes CDR1 MGHDK and CDR2 SYGVNS. The V gene end was trimmed by 3 bases and the J gene end by 3 bases; junction bases not matched to a gene: 10. The CDR3 has 18 amino acids. The CDR3 DNA reads TGTGCCAGCAGTGATTCCGGACTAGCGGGAAGGGTAACAGATACGCAGTATTTT. As protein: CASSDSGLAGRVTDTQYF.

V usage is TRBV5-1 and J usage is TRBJ2-1; no definite D call. In germline, CDR1 is SGHRS, CDR2 YFSETQ. The CDR3 has 14 amino acids. Trimming removed 3 bases at V and 6 bases at J, with 13 bases between. The CDR3 spells CASSSLPGPNEQFF. Written as DNA, the CDR3 is TGCGCCAGCAGCTCCCTACCTGGGCCCAATGAGCAGTTCTTC. Combining the CDR3 with reference TRBV5-1 and TRBJ2-1 gives the whole variable domain KAGVTQTPRYLIKTRGQQVTLSCSPISGHRSVSWYQQTPGQGLQFLFEYFSETQRNKGNFPGRFSGRQFSNSRSEMNVSTLELGDSALYLCASSSLPGPNEQFFGPGTRLTVL.

The rearrangement joins TRBV7-3 to TRBJ2-1; no reliable D call. Germline CDR1 and CDR2: SGHTA and FQGTGA. The CDR3 extends over 14 amino acids. V was cut by 1 base and J by 9 bases, with 13 bases left in between. CDR3 residues: CASSLISQNPEQFF. In DNA, the CDR3 is TGTGCCAGCAGCTTAATTTCCCAGAACCCTGAGCAGTTCTTC.

The CDR3 reads CASSLDGNQPQHF. For the CDR3, the DNA is TGTGCCAGCAGCCTAGACGGTAATCAGCCCCAGCATTTT. The chain combines TRBV7-9 with TRBJ1-5; D not certain. Germline CDR1 and CDR2: SEHNR and FQNEAQ (reference sequence). CDR3 length: 13 residues. Deletions cut 5 bases from V and 4 bases from J, with 9 bases between.

The V gene is TRBV9, the J gene TRBJ1-3, with 11 bases lining up with TRBD1. Germline trimming cut 0 bases from V and 1 base from J; bases unmatched to any gene: 3. Germline values: CDR1 SGDLS, CDR2 YYNGEE. The CDR3 contains 17 residues. The CDR3 DNA reads TGTGCCAGCAGCGTAGGGGGGACAGGGGGATCTGGAAACACCATATATTTT. This translates into CASSVGGTGGSGNTIYF.